This TCR beta chain was sequenced in a study of blood T cell repertoires in COVID-19. Across the study: Researchers got acute and convalescent COVID-19 samples from the United States, Italy and Spain. T cells, B-cell-depleted T cells, or PBMCs provided the cDNA or gDNA that served as material.

Per the original methods: Reference gene primer amplification gave nucleated cell count estimates. Measured with immunoSEQ multiplex PCR; TCRdb has only the in-frame clones, and not every one. The V and J calls and the clone size are those of that table, but D and trimming were determined from the DNA. The repertoire holds under 100,000 clones, with approximately 91% as singletons. Seattle participants joined during active infection and were tracked over time. This TCR was recovered from a man between 60 and 75 years old with COVID-19, enrolled during active disease. Sequencing input: peripheral blood.

CDR3 protein: CASSPSPGLNYGYTF. As DNA, the CDR3 is TGTGCCAGCAGCCCCTCCCCAGGGCTCAACTATGGCTACACCTTC. The genes are TRBV7-3 and TRBJ1-2; TRBD1 might be the D (5 bases). This CDR3 region has 15 residues. Germline V gene data show CDR1 as SGHTA and CDR2 as FQGTGA. Between the trimmed V and J ends, which lost 5 bases and 2 bases, there was a span of 15 bases. The entire variable domain, with the rest obtained from reference TRBV7-3 and TRBJ1-2, is as follows: GAGVSQTPSNKVTEKGKYVELRCDPISGHTALYWYRQSLGQGPEFLIYFQGTGAADDSGLPNDRFFAVRPEGSVSTLKIQRTERGDSAVYLCASSPSPGLNYGYTFGSGTRLTVV.